This passage covers 32 T cell receptor beta chains from one sample sequenced in a study of T-cell reconstitution after alpha-beta-depleted transplantation in children. Library preparation (for TCRbeta) was performed with unique molecular identifiers. MiXCR, applied by TCRdb to the PCR reads, yields one record per CDR3 protein. The table lists tens of thousands of distinct CDR3 sequences, roughly 4.9% of them singletons. The specimen was PBMCs, mostly from graft donor cells, collected 180 days after TCRalphabeta/CD19-depleted stem cell transplant. These receptors came from a boy in the first two years of life who had a stem cell transplant for acute myeloid leukemia, so the T cells may come from the graft donor.

This clonotype was observed many times. The chain is built from TRBV20-1 and TRBJ2-5, with a tentative D call TRBD2 (5 bases). Germline assignment: CDR1 DFQATT and CDR2 SNEGSKA (reference sequence). The CDR3 length is 12 residues. Trimming took off 7 bases at V and 6 bases at J, with 15 bases between the two ends. As DNA, the CDR3 is TGCAGTGGTGCGGTGCGAGGGAAGACCCAGTACTTC. As protein: CSGAVRGKTQYF.

This clonotype was seen at least ten times. The chain uses TRBV30 and TRBJ2-1; D gene unclear. V was pared by 0 bases and J by 4 bases, with 13 bases between. Germline CDR1 GTSNPN, CDR2 SVGIG (reference sequence). This CDR3 has 15 amino acids. Written as DNA, the CDR3 is TGTGCCTGGAGTGTACTTTGGGCAGCTTACAATGAGCAGTTCTTC. Its protein product is CAWSVLWAAYNEQFF.

Ten or more counts support this clonotype. This chain links TRBV20-1 with TRBJ1-1; D is ambiguous. V was cut by 2 bases and J by 6 bases, with 25 bases left in between. Germline CDR1 is DFQATT and CDR2 is SNEGSKA (reference sequence). The CDR3 contains 17 residues. The CDR3 spells CSARTPSKDRARAEAFF. The CDR3 nucleotides are TGCAGTGCTAGAACCCCCTCCAAGGATAGGGCGCGGGCTGAAGCTTTCTTT.

This clonotype came up many times. The V gene is TRBV7-9, the J gene TRBJ1-1; D gene unclear. The CDR3 spans 14 residues. Germline V gene sequence: CDR1 SEHNR, CDR2 FQNEAQ (reference sequence). Trimming cost V 0 bases and J 5 bases, with 10 bases left between them. This chain's CDR3 is CASSLAWRVTEAFF. CDR3 DNA sequence: TGTGCCAGCAGCTTAGCTTGGAGGGTGACTGAAGCTTTCTTT.

This clonotype was seen many times. The chain joins TRBV10-3 to TRBJ2-7, with 12 bases matching TRBD1. The length of the CDR3 is 18 residues. V trimming: 2 bases; J trimming: 3 bases; junction bases outside the gene matches: 11. From germline, CDR1 is ENHRY and CDR2 SYGVKD. CDR3 coding DNA: TGTGCCATCAGTGAGGGGGGGACAGGGGGCTCTTTATTCTACGAGCAGTACTTC. Translating gives CAISEGGTGGSLFYEQYF.

The sample holds many counts of this clonotype. The genes are TRBV7-9 and TRBJ2-5; the match to TRBD1 covers 7 bases. Germline V lookup: CDR1 SEHNR, CDR2 FQNEAQ (reference sequence). V dropped 6 bases and J dropped 5; count of bases not matched to a gene: 6. The CDR3 is 13 amino acids. The chain's CDR3 is CASSSQGSETQYF. CDR3 DNA sequence: TGTGCCAGCAGTTCACAGGGGAGTGAGACCCAGTACTTC.

This clonotype was counted ten times or more. The chain links TRBV4-2 to TRBJ2-4; D unresolved. Germline V gene lookup returns CDR1 LGHNA and CDR2 YNFKEQ. This CDR3 has 15 residues. The ends were cut back, 3 bases at V and 8 bases at J, with 17 bases in the middle. The DNA of the CDR3 is TGTGCCAGCAGCCACTCAACTTCTTCTGGGGACATTCAGTACTTC. Its translation: CASSHSTSSGDIQYF.

This clonotype came up many times. CDR3 in DNA: TGCGCCAGCAGCGCCGGACGGGGACGAGGGCAAGAGACCCAGTACTTC. Translation gives CASSAGRGRGQETQYF. The chain recombines TRBV5-1 with TRBJ2-5; D could derive from TRBD1 or TRBD2 (5 bases each). CDR3 length: 16 amino acids. Looked up from germline, CDR1 is SGHRS and CDR2 is YFSETQ. V dropped 4 bases and J dropped 2 bases, with 18 bases sitting between them.

This clonotype appeared many times. This rearrangement joins TRBV5-1 to TRBJ2-2, with 9 nucleotides matching TRBD1. Germline-derived CDR1 and CDR2 are SGHRS and YFSETQ. The CDR3 has 15 residues. The trim removed 0 bases at V and 6 bases at J, leaving 3 bases unmatched. CDR3 sequence (DNA): TGCGCCAGCAGCTTGGAAGGACAGGGGTCCGGGGAGCTGTTTTTT. It codes for CASSLEGQGSGELFF.

This clonotype was seen many times. The rearrangement joins TRBV7-6 to TRBJ2-5; either TRBD1 or TRBD2 may supply D (5 bases each). The CDR3 has 15 residues. V was cut by 0 bases and J by 1 base, with 9 bases left in between. The V gene's germline CDR1 is SGHVS and CDR2 FNYEAQ. The CDR3 reads CASSLARGLQETQYF. As DNA, the CDR3 is TGTGCCAGCAGCTTAGCGAGGGGTCTCCAAGAGACCCAGTACTTC.

This clonotype was seen repeatedly, ten times or more. The rearrangement joins TRBV5-1 to TRBJ2-2; maybe TRBD2 (6 bases). Germline values: CDR1 SGHRS, CDR2 YFSETQ. V lost 3 bases, J lost 6 bases, and 12 bases lay in between. The CDR3 is made up of 14 amino acids. DNA of the CDR3: TGCGCCAGCAGCTCAGATGGGGAGGCCGGGGAGCTGTTTTTT. Translation: CASSSDGEAGELFF.

This clonotype was seen only a few times. The chain is built from TRBV7-6 and TRBJ2-2; D gene unclear. This CDR3 contains 14 residues. V lost 5 bases to trimming and J lost 1 base, with 8 bases between them. The germline CDR1 and CDR2 sequences are SGHVS and FNYEAQ. CDR3 sequence: CASSVRLNTGELFF. The CDR3 nucleotides are TGTGCCAGCAGCGTGAGACTGAACACCGGGGAGCTGTTTTTT.

The table lists this clonotype with many counts. This sequence joins TRBV7-2 and TRBJ2-3; no definite D call. The CDR3 spans 13 residues. The germline gives CDR1 SGHTA, CDR2 FQGNSA. V was shortened by 8 bases and J by 2 bases, with 11 bases between the two germline ends. The DNA of the CDR3 is TGTGCCAGCGCCTTCCGGGCCACAGATACGCAGTATTTT. This codes for CASAFRATDTQYF.

This clonotype has at least ten counts. The chain is built from TRBV5-1 and TRBJ1-6, with D maybe TRBD1 (6 bases). Germline CDR1 and CDR2: SGHRS and YFSETQ. The CDR3 is 14 amino acids. V lost 4 bases and J 7 bases, leaving 12 bases between the germline ends. The CDR3 reads CASSPEGGNSPLHF. The CDR3 DNA reads as TGCGCCAGCAGCCCGGAAGGGGGGAATTCACCCCTCCACTTT.

This clonotype was observed many times. The V call is TRBV7-8, the J call TRBJ2-7, with D hard to call. V gave up 8 bases and J gave up 1 base, with 12 bases separating them. The length of the CDR3 is 13 residues. Germline V gives CDR1 SGHVS, CDR2 FQNEAQ. The CDR3 sequence: CASGDTVSYEQYF. For the CDR3, the DNA is TGTGCCAGCGGGGATACAGTTTCCTACGAGCAGTACTTC.

This clonotype was picked up many times. The genes are TRBV7-2 and TRBJ1-3; D remains ambiguous. Germline V gene lookup returns CDR1 SGHTA and CDR2 FQGNSA. CDR3 length: 10 residues. Trimming pared 8 bases from V and 3 bases from J, leaving 2 bases between. CDR3: CASGGNTIYF. DNA of the CDR3: TGTGCCAGCGGTGGAAACACCATATATTTT.

This clonotype was observed many times. The rearrangement uses TRBV7-2 and TRBJ2-3, with D uncertain. V was cut by 5 bases and J by 8 bases, with 14 bases left in between. Germline lookup yields CDR1 SGHTA and CDR2 FQGNSA. The CDR3 runs 13 residues. The CDR3 coding sequence is TGTGCCAGCAGCCCTGATTGGTCCGGTACGCAGTATTTT. This codes for CASSPDWSGTQYF.

This clonotype was picked up many times. The CDR3 loop is CASSQSVYSNQPQHF. CDR3 bases: TGTGCCAGCAGCCAATCCGTGTATAGCAATCAGCCCCAGCATTTT. The chain links TRBV3-1 to TRBJ1-5, with no clear D. The germline V and J ends were trimmed by 2 bases and 0 bases, with 8 bases remaining between them. The CDR3 sequence is 15 residues long. Germline V gives CDR1 LGHDT, CDR2 YNNKEL (reference sequence).

This clonotype was seen at least ten times. The V call is TRBV12-3 or TRBV12-4, the J call TRBJ2-7, with no clear D. This CDR3 has 13 residues. Trimming pared 4 bases from V and 3 bases from J, leaving 10 bases between. For the CDR3, the DNA is TGTGCCAGCAGTTACAGCGTGAGCTACGAGCAGTACTTC. As protein: CASSYSVSYEQYF.

The table lists this clonotype with many counts. The rearrangement joins TRBV19 to TRBJ2-7; unclear D gene. Germline-derived CDR1 and CDR2 are LNHDA and SQIVND (reference sequence). This CDR3 has 11 amino acids. Trimming cost V 3 bases and J 8 bases, with 8 bases left between them. CDR3 in DNA: TGTGCCAGTAGTATCTCCACAAAGCAGTACTTC. Protein: CASSISTKQYF.

This clonotype was counted at least ten times. This chain joins TRBV9 and TRBJ1-2; 9 bases match TRBD1. CDR1 is SGDLS and CDR2 is YYNGEE in the germline V gene. With V trimmed by 1 base and J by 8 bases, 6 bases remained unmatched. CDR3 length: 14 amino acids. The CDR3 here is CASSVSQGAGGYTF. DNA for the CDR3: TGTGCCAGCAGCGTATCACAGGGGGCGGGAGGCTACACCTTC.

This clonotype came up many times. This rearrangement joins TRBV27 to TRBJ2-1; possible D gene TRBD1, 5 bases. From germline, CDR1 is MNHEY and CDR2 SMNVEV (reference sequence). Trimming took off 0 bases at V and 1 base at J, with 16 bases between the two ends. CDR3 size: 18 residues. CDR3 nucleotide sequence: TGTGCCAGCAGTTTATCGGGCCAGGGTGGTGGGTCCTACAATGAGCAGTTCTTC. It translates to CASSLSGQGGGSYNEQFF.

This clonotype was seen repeatedly, ten times or more. The gene calls are TRBV5-4 and TRBJ2-5, with D possibly TRBD2 on 7 matching bases. V lost 3 bases and J 6 bases, leaving 18 bases between the germline ends. CDR3 length: 15 residues. Per germline, CDR1 SGHNT and CDR2 YYREEE (reference sequence). CDR3 bases: TGTGCCAGCAGCTCCGGCAAGGGGGGGGTAAAGACCCAGTACTTC. Protein product: CASSSGKGGVKTQYF.

At least ten counts were recorded for this clonotype. V is TRBV12-3 or TRBV12-4 and J is TRBJ1-5; 10 nucleotides agree with TRBD1. V lost 6 bases to trimming and J lost 4 bases; unmatched junction nucleotides: 0. CDR3 length: 13 amino acids. The CDR3 reads CASRGQGNQPQHF. CDR3 DNA sequence: TGTGCCAGCAGGGGACAGGGGAATCAGCCCCAGCATTTT.

This clonotype was observed at least ten times. The chain combines TRBV6-5 with TRBJ2-1; tentative D call: TRBD1 (6 bases). V was shortened by 6 bases and J by 6 bases, with 12 bases between the two germline ends. From germline, CDR1 is MNHEY and CDR2 SVGAGI. This CDR3 contains 13 residues. The CDR3 DNA follows: TGTGCCAGCAGCTTACCACAGGGCAATGAGCAGTTCTTC. Translating it yields CASSLPQGNEQFF.

This clonotype was counted ten times or more. CDR3 loop: CASSPGGAGYGYTF. CDR3 DNA sequence: TGCGCCAGCAGCCCGGGAGGGGCCGGGTATGGCTACACCTTC. The rearrangement joins TRBV5-1 to TRBJ1-2; possible D gene TRBD1, 5 bases. Per the germline V gene, CDR1 is SGHRS and CDR2 is YFSETQ. The CDR3 contains 14 residues. Between the trimmed V and J ends, which lost 4 bases and 5 bases, there was a span of 15 bases.

This clonotype was seen many times. This chain links TRBV20-1 with TRBJ2-5; D is ambiguous. The CDR3 runs to 10 residues. The germline V gene has CDR1 DFQATT and CDR2 SNEGSKA (reference sequence). V lost 6 bases and J 5 bases, leaving 7 bases between the germline ends. CDR3 residues: CSASTETQYF. The CDR3 nucleotides read TGCAGTGCCAGCACGGAGACCCAGTACTTC.

This clonotype has ten or more counts. The chain recombines TRBV12-3 or TRBV12-4 with TRBJ2-7; 8 bases align to TRBD1. This CDR3 contains 13 residues. V shed 6 bases and J 4 bases; nucleotides not matched to a gene: 5. The CDR3 here is CASSRGRQYEQYF. CDR3 nucleotide sequence: TGTGCCAGCAGCAGGGGGCGTCAATACGAGCAGTACTTC.

A note on this clonotype: One junction end disagrees with the germline gene, perhaps due to a read error. The gene calls are TRBV12-3 or TRBV12-4 and TRBJ2-5; the match to TRBD1 covers 8 bases. The CDR3 loop spans 18 amino acids. CDR3 residues: CAISLEKRTGTPQETQYF. The CDR3 DNA sequence: TGTGCCATCAGTTTAGAAAAACGGACAGGGACCCCACAAGAGACCCAGTACTTC.

This clonotype was seen at least ten times. The rearrangement uses TRBV20-1 and TRBJ2-2, with 8 bases matching TRBD2. J gave up 7 bases and V 2 bases, and 6 bases lay outside the gene matches. The V gene's germline CDR1 is DFQATT and CDR2 SNEGSKA (reference sequence). This CDR3 has 14 residues. CDR3 DNA: TGCAGTGCTAGATCGGGGGGGGCGGTCGGGGAGCTGTTTTTT. This encodes CSARSGGAVGELFF.

The sample holds many counts of this clonotype. This chain joins TRBV12-5 and TRBJ2-1, with 8 positions matching TRBD2. This CDR3 spans 15 amino acids. The V and J ends lost 0 bases and 9 bases, in that order; junction bases with no gene match: 7. CDR1 is LGHNT and CDR2 is FRNRAP in the germline V gene. The chain's CDR3 is CASGLVRAGVFEQFF. CDR3 DNA sequence: TGTGCTAGTGGTTTGGTACGAGCGGGGGTTTTTGAGCAGTTCTTC.

The chain couples TRBV13 to TRBJ2-7; 9 bases fit TRBD1. V lost 5 bases to trimming and J lost 1 base; unmatched junction nucleotides: 6. The CDR3 length is 15 residues. The germline gives CDR1 PRHDT, CDR2 FYEKMQ (reference sequence). The CDR3 is CASSASGTGSYEQYV. The CDR3 DNA is TGTGCCAGCAGCGCCTCCGGGACAGGGTCCTACGAGCAGTACGTC.